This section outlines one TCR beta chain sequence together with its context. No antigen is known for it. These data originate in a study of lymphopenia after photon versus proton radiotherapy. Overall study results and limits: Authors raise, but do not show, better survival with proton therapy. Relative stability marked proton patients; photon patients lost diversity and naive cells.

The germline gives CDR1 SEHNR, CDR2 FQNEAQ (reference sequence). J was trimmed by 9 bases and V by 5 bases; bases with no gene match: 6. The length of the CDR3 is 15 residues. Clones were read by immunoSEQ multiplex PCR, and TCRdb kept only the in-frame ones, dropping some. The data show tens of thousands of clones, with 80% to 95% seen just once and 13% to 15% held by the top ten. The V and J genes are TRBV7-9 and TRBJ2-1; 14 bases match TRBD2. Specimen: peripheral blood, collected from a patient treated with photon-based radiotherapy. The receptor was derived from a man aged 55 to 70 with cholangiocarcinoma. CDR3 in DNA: TGTGCCAGCAGCGCCGGACTAGCGGGAGGCGGTGAGCAGTTCTTC. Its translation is CASSAGLAGGGEQFF.